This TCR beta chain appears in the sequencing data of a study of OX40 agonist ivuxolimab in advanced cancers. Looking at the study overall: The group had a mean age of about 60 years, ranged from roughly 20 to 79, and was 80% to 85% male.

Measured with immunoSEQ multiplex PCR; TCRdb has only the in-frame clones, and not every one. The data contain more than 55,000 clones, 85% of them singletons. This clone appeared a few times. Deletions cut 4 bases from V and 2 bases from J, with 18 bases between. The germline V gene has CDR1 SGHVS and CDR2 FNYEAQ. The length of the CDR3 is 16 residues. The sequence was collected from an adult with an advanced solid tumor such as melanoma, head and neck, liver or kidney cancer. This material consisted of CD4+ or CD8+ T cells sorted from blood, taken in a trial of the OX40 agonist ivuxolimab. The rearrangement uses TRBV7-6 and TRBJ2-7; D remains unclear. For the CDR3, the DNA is TGTGCCAGCAGCTCCGACGACATCGGGTTTACCTACGAGCAGTACTTC. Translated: CASSSDDIGFTYEQYF.